The clone carrying this T cell receptor (beta chain) was counted many times. What it binds is unknown. The data were taken from a study of T-cell reconstitution after alpha-beta-depleted transplantation in children. Trimming removed 3 bases from V and 5 bases from J, with 10 bases in between. The germline CDR1 and CDR2 sequences are DFQATT and SNEGSKA (reference sequence). The CDR3 contains 12 residues. Overall study results and limits: Several hundred rapidly expanded clones from non-depleted graft cells reportedly supplied alpha-beta T cells about two months post-transplant. After one year, T-cell counts and TCRbeta diversity mostly came from new T cells. Recipient T cells and thymic progenitors that survived gave rise to the high TCRbeta diversity observed at day 60 in some patients.

Molecular barcoding with unique molecular identifiers was used for the TCRbeta library. TCRdb used MiXCR to reprocess the PCR reads, holding one entry per CDR3 protein. The sample carries 200,000 or so distinct CDR3 sequences, roughly 6.5% recorded once. This receptor was obtained from a girl under three years old with combined immunodeficiency, due to receive a stem cell transplant. The chain couples TRBV20-1 to TRBJ2-5; a possible D gene is TRBD2 (6 bases). Material: PBMCs, obtained before TCRalphabeta/CD19-depleted stem cell transplant. This chain's CDR3 is CSASAGSETQYF. CDR3 nucleotides: TGCAGTGCTAGTGCGGGGTCGGAGACCCAGTACTTC.